The 20 T cell receptor beta chains below were found in one sample sequenced in a study of spatial heterogeneity in lung cancer (dated by TCRdb to 2018 to 2020). What the research found in general, with its limitations: The tumor nonsynonymous mutation count correlated with the number of expanded alpha and beta TCRs within the tumor.

Libraries came from 5' RACE. Data came from a NextSeq 500. TCRdb reprocessing: public reads trimmed at Q25 with fastp, clones called with MiXCR, in-frame beta chains kept. Identical CDR3 proteins give one entry, which carries the most common genes and DNA. This sample comprises 7,200 or so distinct CDR3 sequences, roughly an eighth of them detected only once. The ten largest account for 22% of the sample. In the paper's terms, the time point label means: sample taken at primary tumor resection. Their target antigens are unknown. The sequenced sample was lung tumor tissue, obtained at surgery. Source of these receptors: a male donor with early-stage non-small cell lung cancer.

By share, this clonotype counts as medium-sized. This beta chain lies outside the target of a library built for alpha chains; its clone size means little. The chain has TRBV15 and TRBJ2-3, with D perhaps being TRBD1 or TRBD2 (5 bases each). There are 14 residues in the CDR3. Germline CDR1 reads LNHNV; CDR2 reads YYDKDF (reference sequence). The V and J ends lost 4 bases and 3 bases respectively, with 11 bases between them. CDR3 sequence reads: CATSKGRQTDTQYF. The CDR3 region has the DNA TGTGCCACCAGCAAGGGACGGCAAACAGATACGCAGTATTTT.

Points on this clonotype: This beta chain was picked up by a library intended for alpha chains and is off target, so its count carries little meaning. This chain connects TRBV7-9 to TRBJ1-1, with D perhaps matching TRBD1 (5 bases). V lost 4 bases and J lost 1, with 10 bases in between. The CDR3 has 14 amino acids. Germline V lookup: CDR1 SEHNR, CDR2 FQNEAQ (reference sequence). CDR3 sequence (DNA): TGTGCCAGCAGCTCCCGGGGGAGGAACACTGAAGCTTTCTTT. Protein: CASSSRGRNTEAFF.

By frequency in the sample, this clonotype is medium-sized. This beta chain is a stray read from a library made for alpha chains; its abundance is not meaningful. V is TRBV11-2 and J is TRBJ1-2; D ambiguous. The CDR3 has 11 residues. The germline V and J ends were trimmed by 1 base and 7 bases, with 4 bases remaining between them. Germline CDR1 SGHAT, CDR2 FQNNGV. The CDR3 DNA is TGTGCCAGCAGCTTAGGCGGTGGCTACACCTTC. As protein: CASSLGGGYTF.

In this sample, this clonotype turned up many times. This beta chain was picked up by a library intended for alpha chains and is off target, so its count carries little meaning. The chain joins TRBV4-1 to TRBJ2-2; 14 bases match TRBD2. The CDR3 is made up of 18 amino acids. Trimming cost V 3 bases and J 4 bases; bases outside gene matches: 7. Germline V CDR1 and CDR2: MGHRA, YSYEKL. The CDR3 region is CASSHTGLAGGVTGELFF. The DNA of the CDR3 is TGCGCCAGCAGCCACACTGGACTAGCGGGAGGAGTCACCGGGGAGCTGTTTTTT.

At least ten counts were recorded for this clonotype. Because this beta chain is a stray read in a library intended to capture alpha chains, its abundance should not be given much weight. This sequence joins TRBV7-2 and TRBJ2-1, with 9 bases aligning to TRBD2. This CDR3 spans 15 amino acids. CDR1 SGHTA and CDR2 FQGNSA come from the germline V gene. The V gene end was trimmed by 2 bases and the J gene end by 6 bases; junction bases not matched to a gene: 5. The CDR3 loop is CASSLRAGGRNEQFF. In nucleotides, the CDR3 is TGTGCCAGCAGCTTACGAGCGGGAGGCCGCAATGAGCAGTTCTTC.

This clonotype is labeled medium-sized. This beta chain was picked up by a library intended for alpha chains and is off target, so its count carries little meaning. The chain carries TRBV10-3 and TRBJ2-7, with TRBD1 as a possible D gene (7 bases). Germline CDR1 is ENHRY and CDR2 is SYGVKD. Trimming took off 6 bases at V and 2 bases at J, with 14 bases between the two ends. The CDR3 sequence is 14 residues long. CDR3 DNA: TGTGCCATCAGAAGGGCAGGGGGGCCCTACGAGCAGTACTTC. This gives the protein CAIRRAGGPYEQYF.

The sample holds many counts of this clonotype. This beta chain is a stray read from a library made for alpha chains; its abundance is not meaningful. V gene TRBV10-3 combines with J gene TRBJ2-2; D gene unclear. From germline, CDR1 is ENHRY and CDR2 SYGVKD. The CDR3 is 16 amino acids. Trimming took off 0 bases at V and 2 bases at J, with 10 bases between the two ends. The CDR3 DNA is TGTGCCATCAGTGAGTCGAAGATCACAAACACCGGGGAGCTGTTTTTT. Its protein is CAISESKITNTGELFF.

This clonotype was detected many times. Being off target in a library aimed at alpha chains, this beta chain has a size of little meaning. The chain couples TRBV6-6 to TRBJ1-2; D is uncertain. Deletions cut 5 bases from V and 4 bases from J, with 17 bases between. CDR3 size: 15 residues. Germline CDR1 is MNHNY and CDR2 is SVGAGI (reference sequence). The CDR3 coding sequence is TGTGCCAGCAGTGCAGACTTACACCCTCTCTATGGCTACACCTTC. It translates to CASSADLHPLYGYTF.

In its sample, this clonotype was seen many times. For a library built for alpha chains, this beta chain is a stray read; little rests on its size. This sequence joins TRBV29-1 and TRBJ2-3; D is possibly TRBD2 (5 bases). Germline V gene lookup returns CDR1 SQVTM and CDR2 ANQGSEA. The CDR3 has 13 amino acids. V lost 3 bases and J lost 1, with 8 bases in between. As DNA, the CDR3 is TGCAGCGTTGACGAGGGCGGCACAGATACGCAGTATTTT. It encodes CSVDEGGTDTQYF.

This clonotype qualifies as large (0.1 to 1%). This beta chain turned up in a library designed for alpha chains; as an off-target read, its abundance says little. This chain connects TRBV23-1 to TRBJ2-3; 13 bases map to TRBD2. TRBV23-1 has ORF status, its function being uncertain. The CDR3 is 16 amino acids. With 6 bases clipped from V and 1 base from J, the junction kept 4 bases outside the gene matches. CDR3 region: CASRTGLAGGTDTQYF. The CDR3 nucleotides are TGCGCCAGCAGAACCGGACTAGCGGGAGGCACAGATACGCAGTATTTT.

On this clonotype itself: Within a library made for alpha chains, this beta chain is off target, and its count is uninformative. The rearrangement links TRBV20-1 to TRBJ1-5; D not resolved. Trimming removed 3 bases at V and 6 bases at J, with 12 bases between. Germline V CDR1 and CDR2: DFQATT, SNEGSKA (reference sequence). This CDR3 is 13 amino acids long. This CDR3 is CSARTRAGQPQHF. The CDR3 DNA is TGCAGTGCTAGGACCCGCGCGGGTCAGCCCCAGCATTTT.

This clonotype has ten or more counts. This beta chain lies outside the target of a library built for alpha chains; its clone size means little. V gene TRBV29-1 combines with J gene TRBJ2-2; the match to TRBD2 covers 7 bases. This CDR3 region has 14 residues. Germline loops: CDR1 SQVTM, CDR2 ANQGSEA. Trimming took 7 bases from V and 3 from J; bases not matched to a gene: 8. The CDR3 here is CSASGGSDTGELFF. CDR3 sequence (DNA): TGCAGCGCCTCCGGGGGGAGTGACACCGGGGAGCTGTTTTTT.

On this clonotype: This beta chain appears as a stray read in a library generated for alpha chains; its size is not informative. The genes are TRBV7-2 and TRBJ2-5, with TRBD1 matching over 8 bases. The CDR3 loop spans 14 amino acids. Trimming at V came to 5 bases and at J to 3 bases, leaving 5 bases not matched to a gene. The germline V gene encodes CDR1 SGHTA and CDR2 FQGNSA. CDR3 in amino acids: CASSRTGGEETQYF. The CDR3 bases are TGTGCCAGCAGCCGTACAGGGGGTGAAGAGACCCAGTACTTC.

This clonotype was detected a few times. This beta chain is off target for a library built for alpha chains, so its abundance means little. V gene TRBV12-3 or TRBV12-4 combines with J gene TRBJ2-7; a weak D match, TRBD2 (6 bases). The CDR3 runs to 13 residues. Trimming left V 6 bases short and J 9 bases short, with 18 bases between. The CDR3 reads CASSMEGSATQYF. The CDR3 DNA follows: TGTGCCAGCAGCATGGAGGGGAGTGCCACGCAGTACTTC.

This clonotype was seen at least ten times. This beta chain is an off-target read within a library intended for alpha chains, so its frequency means little. The V gene is TRBV4-3, the J gene TRBJ2-7, with 12 bases fitting TRBD2. The junction had 13 bases not matched to a gene; V was cut back by 0 bases and J by 7 bases. Germline-derived CDR1 and CDR2 are LGHNA and YSLEER. The CDR3 runs 18 residues. The CDR3 sequence is CASSQDTTSGSVSGEQYF. In DNA form, the CDR3 reads TGCGCCAGCAGCCAAGATACGACTAGCGGGAGTGTCTCGGGAGAGCAGTACTTC.

This clonotype is judged medium-sized. This beta chain is an unintended read in a library built for alpha chains; its size means little. V and J are TRBV5-1 and TRBJ2-1, with 9 positions matching TRBD2. With V trimmed by 4 bases and J by 7 bases, 6 bases remained unmatched. There are 14 residues in the CDR3. Germline V lookup: CDR1 SGHRS, CDR2 YFSETQ. The CDR3 DNA reads TGCGCCAGCAGCCCGGGACTAGCAAAGAATGAGCAGTTCTTC. Residues: CASSPGLAKNEQFF.

Within the sample, this clonotype is large. This beta chain is a stray read from a library made for alpha chains; its abundance is not meaningful. This rearrangement joins TRBV6-1 to TRBJ2-7; 11 nucleotides line up with TRBD2. CDR3 length: 15 amino acids. V was pared by 5 bases and J by 0 bases, with 3 bases of the junction left unmatched. Per the germline V gene, CDR1 is MNHNS and CDR2 is SASEGT. The CDR3 DNA reads TGTGCCAGCAGTTTAGCGGGAGGGAGCTCCTACGAGCAGTACTTC. Residues: CASSLAGGSSYEQYF.

By share, this clonotype ranks as medium-sized. This beta chain is a stray sequence in a library constructed for alpha chains; its clone size is not meaningful. Here the CDR3 reads CASSLQPRNEKLFF. Written as DNA, the CDR3 is TGTGCCAGCAGCTTACAACCCCGTAATGAAAAACTGTTTTTT. The rearrangement uses TRBV7-3 and TRBJ1-4; no clear D. The CDR3 covers 14 residues. Trimming removed 2 bases at V and 4 bases at J, with 8 bases between. Germline V gives CDR1 SGHTA, CDR2 FQGTGA.

In regard to this clonotype: The library was designed around alpha chains, so this beta chain is a stray read whose abundance carries little weight. The chain couples TRBV3-1 to TRBJ1-2; the match to TRBD1 covers 7 bases. CDR1 and CDR2 (germline): LGHDT, YNNKEL (reference sequence). Germline trimming cut 3 bases from V and 7 bases from J; bases unmatched to any gene: 8. The CDR3 is 14 residues long. CDR3 DNA sequence: TGTGCCAGCAGCCATAGAAGGGGGCTGAGTGGCTACACCTTC. Amino acid sequence: CASSHRRGLSGYTF.

In its sample, this clonotype was seen many times. This beta chain is a stray read from a library made for alpha chains; its abundance is not meaningful. The CDR3 nucleotides are TGCAGTGCTAGCCCTAGGGACAGGGGGAACACTGAAGCTTTCTTT. Its protein is CSASPRDRGNTEAFF. The chain has TRBV20-1 and TRBJ1-1, with TRBD1 matching 10 bases. With 3 bases clipped from V and 1 base from J, the junction kept 5 bases outside the gene matches. The CDR3 extends over 15 amino acids. Per the germline V gene, CDR1 is DFQATT and CDR2 is SNEGSKA (reference sequence).